The sequence of this T cell receptor (beta chain) was determined in a study of shared clonotypes between healthy human individuals. Overall study context: CD8 memory received one plate per donor, CD8 naive two, CD4 memory three and CD4 naive three.

A remark on this clone: The likely explanation is a read error, given a far larger clone one base away.

TCRdb keeps only in-frame clones here, not all; method: immunoSEQ multiplex PCR. The top ten hold roughly 0.62% of the sample, which has about 1.1 million clones, 78% seen once. The sequencing input was memory CD4+ T cells from PBMCs. The subset here: CD45RA-negative fraction. The receptor comes from a man aged 18 to 29 in good health. Some clones in this sample may be carry-over from other donors' samples.

CDR3 residues: CASSDQMQGGEQFF. The CDR3 DNA follows: TGTGCCAGCAGTGACCAAATGCAGGGAGGGGAGCAGTTCTTC. The chain combines TRBV25-1 with TRBJ2-1, with 7 bases matching TRBD2. J gave up 10 bases and V 3 bases, and 9 bases lay outside the gene matches. This CDR3 contains 14 residues. Per germline, CDR1 MGHDK and CDR2 SYGVNS.